Listed below are T cell receptor beta chains from one sample, sequenced in a study of T cells in Graves' hyperthyroidism and ophthalmopathy. In TCRdb, the multiplex PCR reads were re-called with MiXCR into one record per CDR3 protein. The data show over 350,000 distinct CDR3 sequences, with approximately 14% seen just once and 13% held by the top ten. The sequencing sample was made of blood. The receptors come from a man aged 18 to 30 with Graves' ophthalmopathy. Each CDR3 is given without its conserved first and last residue. Fields, in order: V gene, D gene, clone size, J gene, CDR3 protein. The D gene is left open where the match is weak. Size is stated for part of the rows, as once, few or many counts, or as a class when the clone is expanded.

v_call: TRBV6-1
d_call: NA
clone_size: many
j_call: TRBJ1-2
cdr3_aa: ASSSVGGPAGYT

v_call: TRBV5-1
d_call: TRBD2
clone_size: few
j_call: TRBJ2-3
cdr3_aa: ASSPTLAGGISTQY

v_call: TRBV5-6
d_call: NA
clone_size: NA
j_call: TRBJ2-1
cdr3_aa: ASSHPGLTSYNEQF

v_call: TRBV20-1
d_call: NA
clone_size: many
j_call: TRBJ1-1
cdr3_aa: SARTVGGYTEAF

v_call: TRBV6-1
d_call: TRBD2
clone_size: many
j_call: TRBJ2-3
cdr3_aa: ASTMGGDQDTQY

v_call: TRBV11-3
d_call: TRBD1
clone_size: many
j_call: TRBJ2-5
cdr3_aa: ASSPPQMTGMETQY

v_call: TRBV10-2
d_call: TRBD2
clone_size: many
j_call: TRBJ2-3
cdr3_aa: ASSEAGGPGDTQY

v_call: TRBV19
d_call: NA
clone_size: few
j_call: TRBJ2-1
cdr3_aa: ASSIIAGILYNEQF

v_call: TRBV20-1
d_call: TRBD1
clone_size: NA
j_call: TRBJ1-1
cdr3_aa: SGTDRTAF

v_call: TRBV12-3/TRBV12-4
d_call: TRBD1
clone_size: NA
j_call: TRBJ2-1
cdr3_aa: ASSWGQGIGEQF

v_call: TRBV29-1
d_call: TRBD1
clone_size: few
j_call: TRBJ1-2
cdr3_aa: SVEAGQNPNYGYT

v_call: TRBV18
d_call: NA
clone_size: many
j_call: TRBJ2-7
cdr3_aa: ASSPPTGSPYEQY

v_call: TRBV27
d_call: NA
clone_size: many
j_call: TRBJ1-5
cdr3_aa: ASSFVAEQPQH

v_call: TRBV7-9
d_call: NA
clone_size: many
j_call: TRBJ2-1
cdr3_aa: ALEGVNEQF

v_call: TRBV7-2
d_call: NA
clone_size: NA
j_call: TRBJ2-3
cdr3_aa: TSSVQRTDTQY

v_call: TRBV15
d_call: NA
clone_size: NA
j_call: TRBJ1-2
cdr3_aa: ATSRDLQGEDGYT

v_call: TRBV12-3/TRBV12-4
d_call: NA
clone_size: many
j_call: TRBJ2-6
cdr3_aa: ASGLSGANVLT

v_call: TRBV6-1
d_call: NA
clone_size: many
j_call: TRBJ2-7
cdr3_aa: ASSEVLDGLPSYEQY

v_call: TRBV3-1
d_call: NA
clone_size: many
j_call: TRBJ1-6
cdr3_aa: ASSPRTVSPLH

v_call: TRBV11-2
d_call: TRBD1
clone_size: NA
j_call: TRBJ1-2
cdr3_aa: ASSLAGTGWNYGYT

v_call: TRBV5-1
d_call: TRBD1
clone_size: many
j_call: TRBJ2-2
cdr3_aa: ASSPGTALNTGELF

v_call: TRBV11-2
d_call: NA
clone_size: few
j_call: TRBJ2-7
cdr3_aa: ASSLTEGSEQY

v_call: TRBV6-1
d_call: NA
clone_size: few
j_call: TRBJ2-5
cdr3_aa: ASSEAAPTQY

v_call: TRBV18
d_call: NA
clone_size: many
j_call: TRBJ1-4
cdr3_aa: ASSTVFNGEKLF